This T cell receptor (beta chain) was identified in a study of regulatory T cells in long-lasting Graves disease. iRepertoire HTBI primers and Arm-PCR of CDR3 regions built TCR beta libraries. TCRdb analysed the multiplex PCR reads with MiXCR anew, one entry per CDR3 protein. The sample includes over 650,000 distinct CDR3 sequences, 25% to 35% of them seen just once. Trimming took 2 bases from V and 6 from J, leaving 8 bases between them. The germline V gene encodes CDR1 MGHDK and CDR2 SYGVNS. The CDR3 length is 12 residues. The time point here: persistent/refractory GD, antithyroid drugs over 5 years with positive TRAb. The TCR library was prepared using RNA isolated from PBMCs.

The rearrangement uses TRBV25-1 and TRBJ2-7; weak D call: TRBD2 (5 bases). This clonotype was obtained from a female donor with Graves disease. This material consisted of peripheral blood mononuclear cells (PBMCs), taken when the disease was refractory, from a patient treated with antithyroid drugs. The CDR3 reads CASSERRGEQYF. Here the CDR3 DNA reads TGTGCCAGCAGTGAACGCCGGGGCGAGCAGTACTTC.